Listed below are T cell receptor beta chains from one sample, sequenced in a study of T cells expressing NK-cell markers. Each CDR3 protein gets one entry in TCRdb, which reprocessed the 5' RACE reads and gives no DNA. Listed are a few hundred thousand distinct CDR3 sequences; around 3.3% falls within the top ten. Sample: blood T cells: a sorted CD56 or NKG2C T cell subset, CD4+ or CD8+ T cells, or bulk PBMC T cells (not recorded which). The receptors stem from a man aged 18 to 29 in good health. Each CDR3 is given with its conserved first and last residue.

v_gene	j_gene	CDR3aa
TRBV20-1	TRBJ2-5	CSASSVTGVRETQYF
TRBV12-3/TRBV12-4	TRBJ1-1	CASSPRTGESNTEAFF
TRBV29-1	TRBJ1-3	CSVLGTEDSGNTIYF
TRBV10-2	TRBJ1-1	CASSESTGPTAFF
TRBV15	TRBJ2-6	CATRPSLANVLTF
TRBV7-8	TRBJ2-1	CASSSLAGGPSSEQFF
TRBV6-5	TRBJ1-4	CASSRVVTNEKLFF
TRBV21-1	TRBJ2-5	CASSKGGQDPEETQYF
TRBV27	TRBJ1-4	CASSSLPPLLLFF
TRBV7-8	TRBJ2-5	CASGLHGEETQYF
TRBV4-2	TRBJ2-5	CASSQGRQQQETQYF
TRBV7-9	TRBJ2-7	CASSLTQERDEQYF
TRBV20-1	TRBJ2-7	CSARDAGGPMEGEQYF
TRBV27	TRBJ2-1	CASSTTEAGKEQFF
TRBV27	TRBJ2-2	CASRGTITGELFF
TRBV2	TRBJ2-3	CASSRTASTDTQYF
TRBV20-1	TRBJ2-1	CSARGGNLGQFF
TRBV29-1	TRBJ2-3	CSVASGRGTDTQYF
TRBV24-1	TRBJ2-3	CATSDPGPRGDTQYF
TRBV7-2	TRBJ1-1	CASSLWAHTEAFF
TRBV4-3	TRBJ2-1	CASSPVSGEIYNEQFF
TRBV7-8	TRBJ2-1	CASSLVDPLDYNEQFF
TRBV28	TRBJ1-2	CASSEGRTGGYTF
TRBV28	TRBJ2-1	CASSLSRTAGGEQFF
TRBV6-2/TRBV6-3	TRBJ2-7	CASSLTGEYYEQYF
TRBV6-1	TRBJ2-5	CASSPGFVETQYF
TRBV12-3/TRBV12-4	TRBJ2-7	CASSPTDGPYEQYF
TRBV20-1	TRBJ2-7	CSARGGLGVYEQYF
TRBV7-6	TRBJ2-7	CASSLASGSWEQYF
TRBV19	TRBJ2-2	CASTVGQPRRGTGELFF
TRBV29-1	TRBJ1-1	CSVEDQWGVAAFF
TRBV12-3/TRBV12-4	TRBJ2-1	CASSSYRGSYNEQFF
TRBV10-3	TRBJ2-2	CAISDLRQGLSAGELFF
TRBV20-1	TRBJ2-4	CSYRYIAKNIQYF
TRBV10-2	TRBJ2-1	CASSFIAGGIYNEQFF
TRBV12-3/TRBV12-4	TRBJ2-1	CASSLLGLAEFF
TRBV4-3	TRBJ2-7	CASSQVAGGEGEQYF
TRBV7-2	TRBJ2-5	CASSSRGLVQETQYF
TRBV6-2/TRBV6-3	TRBJ2-6	CASRYRAYGSGANVLTF
TRBV5-1	TRBJ2-1	CASSLLSSGRVSYNEQFF
TRBV6-5	TRBJ2-5	CASSYWASGSKTQYF
TRBV25-1	TRBJ2-1	CASTPGAGPNEQFF
TRBV30	TRBJ1-5	CAWSLSWGNQPQHF
TRBV6-2/TRBV6-3	TRBJ2-1	CASSPLGAYNEQFF
TRBV28	TRBJ2-3	CASTNPADTQYF
TRBV14	TRBJ2-2	CASSQEGSTGELFF
TRBV3-1	TRBJ1-1	CASSQFSGTQNTEAFF